This T cell receptor (beta chain) was recorded in a study of cytomegalovirus exposure and HLA in healthy donors. General study points: In vitro, three CMV-associated chains proved specific for CMV antigens. Accurate prediction of HLA-A and HLA-B alleles (for most subjects) was reportedly achieved from TCR beta sequences.

As for this clone: Its antigen remains unknown.

V lost 4 bases and J 4 bases, leaving 15 bases between the germline ends. This CDR3 has 14 amino acids. Germline V gives CDR1 SGHNT, CDR2 YYREEE (reference sequence). Amplification used 60 Vbeta primers and 13 Jbeta primers. The table came from immunoSEQ multiplex PCR; TCRdb's copy has only in-frame clones and leaves some out. The data contain approximately 100,000 clones, around two thirds of them singletons. The clonotype originates from a man over 45 in good health and CMV-seropositive. The sample taken for sequencing was PBMCs. V gene TRBV5-4 combines with J gene TRBJ2-7; D may be TRBD1 (5 bases). Here the CDR3 reads CASSRSVQVYEQYF. The CDR3 DNA reads TGTGCCAGCAGCCGCTCAGTACAGGTTTACGAGCAGTACTTC. Drawing the rest from reference TRBV5-4 and TRBJ2-7, the complete variable domain is ETGVTQSPTHLIKTRGQQVTLRCSSQSGHNTVSWYQQALGQGPQFIFQYYREEENGRGNFPPRFSGLQFPNYSSELNVNALELDDSALYLCASSRSVQVYEQYFGPGTRLTVT.